The next 10 T cell receptor beta chains were all read from a single sample in a study of OX40 agonist ivuxolimab in advanced cancers. This table comes from immunoSEQ multiplex PCR, and its TCRdb copy is limited to in-frame clones, with some not included. The sample yields tens of thousands of clones, around 87% seen once. Source: CD4+ or CD8+ T cells sorted from blood, taken in a trial of the OX40 agonist ivuxolimab. These receptors all come from an adult with an advanced solid tumor such as melanoma, head and neck, liver or kidney cancer.

This rearrangement joins TRBV30 to TRBJ2-4; 13 positions agree with TRBD2. The V segment lost 4 bases and the J segment 0 bases; nucleotides outside the gene matches: 6. The germline V gene encodes CDR1 GTSNPN and CDR2 SVGIG (reference sequence). The CDR3 runs 17 residues. The CDR3 is CAWILAGGTQAKNIQYF. DNA of the CDR3: TGTGCCTGGATACTAGCGGGGGGGACTCAAGCCAAAAACATTCAGTACTTC.

Here the CDR3 DNA reads TGTGCCAGCTCACCTGGACTAGCGGGAGTCCACAACTCCTACGAGCAGTACTTC. Its translation is CASSPGLAGVHNSYEQYF. The chain recombines TRBV18 with TRBJ2-7; 13 bases map to TRBD2. Trimming at V came to 3 bases and at J to 0 bases, leaving 8 bases not matched to a gene. The CDR3 runs 18 residues. The germline gives CDR1 KGHSH, CDR2 LQKENI.

Only one count was recorded for this clone. The rearrangement joins TRBV5-8 to TRBJ1-5; D is unresolved. CDR1 is SGHTS, CDR2 YDEGEE, per germline. CDR3 length equals 12 residues. The V end lost 3 bases, the J end lost 7 bases, and 8 bases lay between the germline ends. The DNA for the CDR3 is TGTGCCAGCAGCTGGGGTGGACAGCCCCAGCATTTT. Residues: CASSWGGQPQHF.

This clone was found once. The rearrangement links TRBV7-2 to TRBJ1-5; D unresolved. The CDR3 spans 15 residues. The germline V gene has CDR1 SGHTA and CDR2 FQGNSA. Trimming shortened V by 1 base and J by 1 base, and 8 bases separated the two germline ends. CDR3 sequence: CASSLVGRSNQPQHF. CDR3 sequence (DNA): TGTGCCAGCAGCTTAGTAGGGCGGAGCAATCAGCCCCAGCATTTT.

The chain has TRBV11-2 and TRBJ2-7; 7 bases are a match to TRBD1. The CDR3 is made up of 15 amino acids. Per the germline V gene, CDR1 is SGHAT and CDR2 is FQNNGV. After removal of 2 bases from V and 7 bases from J, the junction contained 11 bases not matched to a gene. The CDR3 DNA reads as TGTGCCAGCAGCTTACCCGAGAGGGGGCGCATAGAGCAGTACTTC. Protein: CASSLPERGRIEQYF.

The J gene is TRBJ1-1, the V gene TRBV5-4; 7 nucleotides line up with TRBD1. This CDR3 comprises 16 residues. Trimming took 4 bases from V and 0 from J; bases not matched to a gene: 9. Germline assignment: CDR1 SGHNT and CDR2 YYREEE (reference sequence). Written as DNA, the CDR3 is TGTGCCAGCAGCCCCTGGACAGGCGACATGAACACTGAAGCTTTCTTT. This sequence encodes CASSPWTGDMNTEAFF. The complete variable domain, with remaining parts taken from reference TRBV5-4 and TRBJ1-1, reads ETGVTQSPTHLIKTRGQQVTLRCSSQSGHNTVSWYQQALGQGPQFIFQYYREEENGRGNFPPRFSGLQFPNYSSELNVNALELDDSALYLCASSPWTGDMNTEAFFGQGTRLTVV.

The rearrangement links TRBV10-3 to TRBJ1-1; a weak D match, TRBD1 (6 bases). Trimming left V 10 bases short and J 4 bases short, with 19 bases between. The CDR3 sequence is 14 residues long. From germline, CDR1 is ENHRY and CDR2 SYGVKD. CDR3 in DNA: TGTGCCACATTCGCCCACAGGGAGAGCACTGAAGCTTTCTTT. This encodes CATFAHRESTEAFF.

The count of this clone is one. The germline gene is not matched at one end of the junction; a read error may be the cause. The chain joins TRBV30 to TRBJ1-2; 9 bases agree with TRBD1. CDR3 length: 14 residues. From germline, CDR1 is GTSNPN and CDR2 SVGIG (reference sequence). The CDR3: CAWRPTGGTYGCTF. The DNA for the CDR3 is TGTGCCTGGAGACCGACAGGGGGAACGTATGGCTGCACCTTC.

The chain carries TRBV11-2 and TRBJ2-1; D might be TRBD1 (5 bases). V was clipped by 1 base and J by 6 bases, with 10 bases between them. CDR1 is SGHAT and CDR2 is FQNNGV in the germline V gene. The CDR3 totals 14 residues. The DNA of the CDR3 is TGTGCCAGCAGCTTAGTTTGGCAGGGCAATGAGCAGTTCTTC. Residues: CASSLVWQGNEQFF. Complete variable domain (other parts from reference TRBV11-2 and TRBJ2-1): EAGVAQSPRYKIIEKRQSVAFWCNPISGHATLYWYQQILGQGPKLLIQFQNNGVVDDSQLPKDRFSAERLKGVDSTLKIQPAKLEDSAVYLCASSLVWQGNEQFFGPGTRLTVL.

The chain combines TRBV2 with TRBJ1-1; D is undetermined. With 7 bases removed from V and 5 bases from J, the gap between germline ends came to 17 bases. Germline V gives CDR1 SNHLY, CDR2 FYNNEI. The CDR3 runs 14 residues. The CDR3 loop is CASISDSLGTEAFF. The CDR3 DNA reads TGTGCCAGCATTTCGGACTCCCTCGGGACTGAAGCTTTCTTT.